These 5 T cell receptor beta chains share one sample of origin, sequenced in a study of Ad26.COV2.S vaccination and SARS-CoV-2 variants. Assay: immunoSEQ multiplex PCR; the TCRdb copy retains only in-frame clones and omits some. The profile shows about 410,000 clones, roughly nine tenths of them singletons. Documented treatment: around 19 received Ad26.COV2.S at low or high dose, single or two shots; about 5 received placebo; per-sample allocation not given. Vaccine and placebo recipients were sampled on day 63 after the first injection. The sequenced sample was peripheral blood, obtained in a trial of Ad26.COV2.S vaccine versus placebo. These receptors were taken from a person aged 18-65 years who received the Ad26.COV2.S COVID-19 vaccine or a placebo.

CDR3 sequence (DNA): TGTGCCAGCTCTCGGGGACAGCAAAACTATGGCTACACCTTC. Amino acid sequence: CASSRGQQNYGYTF. The rearrangement joins TRBV7-9 to TRBJ1-2; TRBD1 agrees at 7 bases. CDR1 SEHNR and CDR2 FQNEAQ come from the germline V gene (reference sequence). Trimming cost V 8 bases and J 2 bases; bases outside gene matches: 8. The CDR3 sequence is 14 residues long.

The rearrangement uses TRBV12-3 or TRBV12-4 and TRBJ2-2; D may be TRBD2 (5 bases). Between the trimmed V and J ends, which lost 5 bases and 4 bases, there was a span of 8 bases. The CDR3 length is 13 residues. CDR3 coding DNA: TGTGCCAGCAGTCCCGCGGGCACCGGGGAGCTGTTTTTT. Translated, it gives CASSPAGTGELFF.

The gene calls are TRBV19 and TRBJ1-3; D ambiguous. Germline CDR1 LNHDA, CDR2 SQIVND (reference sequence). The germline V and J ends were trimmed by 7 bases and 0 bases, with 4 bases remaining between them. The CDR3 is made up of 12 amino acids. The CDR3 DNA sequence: TGTGCCAGTACCAGCTCTGGAAACACCATATATTTT. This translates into CASTSSGNTIYF.

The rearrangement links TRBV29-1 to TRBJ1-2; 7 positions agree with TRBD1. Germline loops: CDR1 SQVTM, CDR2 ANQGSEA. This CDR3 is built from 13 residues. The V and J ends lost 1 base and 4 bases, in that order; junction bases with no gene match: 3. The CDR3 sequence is CSVEVGDSYGYTF. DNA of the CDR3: TGCAGCGTTGAAGTAGGGGACAGCTATGGCTACACCTTC.

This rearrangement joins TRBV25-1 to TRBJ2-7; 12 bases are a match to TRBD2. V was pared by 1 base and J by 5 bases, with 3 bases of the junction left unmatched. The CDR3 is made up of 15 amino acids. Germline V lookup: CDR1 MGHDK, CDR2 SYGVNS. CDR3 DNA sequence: TGTGCCAGCAGTGAATCTAGCGGGGGGGTCCACGAGCAGTACTTC. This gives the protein CASSESSGGVHEQYF.